The clone carrying this T cell receptor beta chain was recorded a few times. These data belong to a study of blood T cell repertoires in COVID-19. Overall study: In each case, the material was cDNA or gDNA derived from T cells, B-cell-depleted T cells, or PBMCs.

The V gene lost 6 bases and the J gene lost 11 bases, with 16 bases spanning the gap. The CDR3 loop spans 12 amino acids. Germline V gives CDR1 LNHDA, CDR2 SQIVND (reference sequence). Authors' data handling: Amplification from reference gene primers served as the basis for estimated nucleated cell counts. TCRdb's table, derived via immunoSEQ multiplex PCR, lists solely in-frame clones and lacks some. The V and J calls and clone size come from that table; D and trimming were worked out from the DNA. The data contain about 170,000 clones, approximately 86% of them singletons. The sequenced sample consisted of peripheral blood. This chain links TRBV19 with TRBJ1-1; D may be TRBD1 (5 bases). This TCR came from a man in his sixties who had recovered from COVID-19. CDR3 nucleotides: TGTGCCAGTAGCATCACTACAGGCCGCGCTTTCTTT. This sequence encodes CASSITTGRAFF.